This record looks at one T cell receptor beta chain sequence and its context. This record comes from a study of OX40 agonist ivuxolimab in advanced cancers. Overall study context: Ivuxolimab, which is an agonistic anti-OX40 (CD134) antibody, was administered to the patients.

Clones were sequenced by immunoSEQ multiplex PCR, and TCRdb holds only the in-frame ones, with some missing. The sample consists of under 100,000 clones, roughly 92% of them appearing once. V was cut by 3 bases and J by 2 bases, with 14 bases left in between. Germline V lookup: CDR1 LNHDA, CDR2 SQIVND (reference sequence). The CDR3 spans 15 residues. The rearrangement links TRBV19 to TRBJ2-7; D tentatively reads TRBD1 or TRBD2 (5 bases each). The sample here was CD4+ or CD8+ T cells sorted from blood, taken in a trial of the OX40 agonist ivuxolimab. This sequence originates from an adult with an advanced solid tumor such as melanoma, head and neck, liver or kidney cancer. The CDR3 DNA is TGTGCCAGTAGTATCGTAGGGGAGCTTGCCTACGAGCAGTACTTC. Translated, it gives CASSIVGELAYEQYF. Full variable domain (remainder filled in from reference TRBV19 and TRBJ2-7): DGGITQSPKYLFRKEGQNVTLSCEQNLNHDAMYWYRQDPGQGLRLIYYSQIVNDFQKGDIAEGYSVSREKKESFPLTVTSAQKNPTAFYLCASSIVGELAYEQYFGPGTRLTVT.